The clone carrying this TCR beta chain was seen at least ten times. The cDNA was synthesized by 5'RACE incorporating 10-nucleotide random UMIs. Whenever a sequencing run was performed, it yielded over 170 million TCR-beta sequences from 15-18 subjects. TCRdb re-analysed the 5' RACE reads in MiXCR, keeping a single row per CDR3 protein. The data contain 31,000 or so distinct CDR3 sequences, 10% to 15% of them singletons. Noted time point: technical triplicate 2. The sample comes from a study of neurological immune-mediated disorders. The source of this sequence is a female donor with HTLV-1-associated myelopathy (HAM/TSP). Source material: CD4+ T cells from blood.

The CDR3 nucleotides are TGTGCCATCAGTGAGGACAGGGAAGATACGCAGTATTTT. It codes for CAISEDREDTQYF. The gene calls are TRBV10-3 and TRBJ2-3; 7 bases are shared with TRBD1. The V gene's germline CDR1 is ENHRY and CDR2 SYGVKD. Trimming at V came to 2 bases and at J to 5 bases, leaving 1 base not matched to a gene. This CDR3 is 13 amino acids long.